This TCR beta chain was captured in a study of cytomegalovirus exposure and HLA in healthy donors. V trimming: 4 bases; J trimming: 0 bases; junction bases outside the gene matches: 7. Germline CDR1 LNHNV, CDR2 YYDKDF (reference sequence). This CDR3 comprises 16 residues. The assay was immunoSEQ multiplex PCR, and TCRdb's table has in-frame clones only and misses some. The profile shows around 200,000 clones, 88% of them singletons. This chain joins TRBV15 and TRBJ2-3; 7 bases align to TRBD2. Sequenced sample: PBMCs. The clonotype was recovered from a woman aged 18-29 years in good health and CMV-seronegative. The CDR3 coding sequence is TGTGCCACCAGCACCCTGATAGCGGGTAGCACAGATACGCAGTATTTT. It encodes CATSTLIAGSTDTQYF.